The 31 T cell receptor beta chains listed next were all sequenced from one sample in a study of blood T cells in healthy people across ages. It was with a sample-barcoded 5' primer and a J-beta primer mix that a second PCR of about 7 to 12 cycles was run. TCRdb passed the 5' RACE reads through MiXCR, listing each CDR3 protein once. Among some 1.8 million distinct CDR3 sequences listed, around 42% were seen once. The specimen was blood. Every receptor here comes from a human donor in good health.

In its sample, this clonotype was seen once. The chain couples TRBV6-2 or TRBV6-3 to TRBJ1-2; D is uncertain. CDR3 length equals 13 residues. V was pared by 8 bases and J by 12 bases, with 22 bases between. CDR1 MNHEY and CDR2 SVGEGT come from the germline V gene. The CDR3 sequence: CASGPLPQKGDTF. The CDR3 DNA follows: TGTGCCAGCGGGCCGCTCCCGCAGAAAGGCGACACCTTC.

The chain carries TRBV28 and TRBJ2-1; D ambiguous. The CDR3 loop spans 12 amino acids. Germline lookup yields CDR1 MDHEN and CDR2 SYDVKM. V lost 5 bases and J lost 7, with 9 bases in between. CDR3 protein: CASSVRVNEQFF. The CDR3 DNA follows: TGTGCCAGCAGTGTAAGGGTGAATGAGCAGTTCTTC.

This clonotype was recorded a few times. The V and J genes are TRBV6-2 or TRBV6-3 and TRBJ2-5; D is unresolved. The germline V gene has CDR1 MNHEY and CDR2 SVGEGT. This CDR3 has 14 residues. Trimming shortened V by 7 bases and J by 1 base, and 13 bases separated the two germline ends. CDR3 protein: CASIHRGLQETQYF. The DNA of the CDR3 is TGTGCCAGCATTCATCGAGGCCTCCAAGAGACCCAGTACTTC.

This clonotype was picked up a small number of times. The chain employs TRBV6-1 and TRBJ1-4; maybe TRBD1 (5 bases). The germline V gene has CDR1 MNHNS and CDR2 SASEGT. Trimming pared 7 bases from V and 0 bases from J, leaving 21 bases between. This CDR3 has 18 residues. The CDR3 is CASTLHGGESATNEKLFF. CDR3 sequence (DNA): TGTGCCAGCACCCTACACGGGGGTGAGAGTGCAACTAATGAAAAACTGTTTTTT.

V is TRBV10-3 and J is TRBJ2-1; 14 bases line up with TRBD2. The CDR3 consists of 14 residues. Germline V gene sequence: CDR1 ENHRY, CDR2 SYGVKD. Losses at the gene ends were 6 bases for V and 10 bases for J; bases not matched to a gene: 5. The CDR3 sequence: CAIRRLAGGTEQFF. The CDR3 region has the DNA TGTGCCATCAGGAGACTAGCGGGGGGGACAGAGCAGTTCTTC.

The V and J genes are TRBV7-2 and TRBJ1-2; D is unclear. Trimming removed 1 base at V and 8 bases at J, with 5 bases between. The CDR3 loop spans 11 amino acids. From germline, CDR1 is SGHTA and CDR2 FQGNSA. The CDR3 protein is CASSLVRGYTF. Here the CDR3 DNA reads TGTGCCAGCAGCTTAGTTCGAGGCTACACCTTC.

The chain is built from TRBV6-6 and TRBJ2-7; 7 positions agree with TRBD1. The CDR3 sequence is 14 residues long. Germline assignment: CDR1 MNHNY and CDR2 SVGAGI (reference sequence). V lost 2 bases, J lost 3 bases, and 4 bases stayed unmatched. CDR3: CASSYRDRFYEQYF. CDR3 nucleotides: TGTGCCAGCAGTTACCGGGACAGATTCTACGAGCAGTACTTC.

The CDR3 sequence: CASSPRRGVSNTEAFF. CDR3 nucleotide sequence: TGTGCCAGCAGCCCCCGTCGAGGGGTGTCGAACACTGAAGCTTTCTTT. The chain combines TRBV7-2 with TRBJ1-1; possible D gene TRBD1, 5 bases. This CDR3 comprises 16 residues. V gave up 5 bases and J gave up 1 base, with 17 bases separating them. CDR1 and CDR2 from the germline V gene are SGHTA and FQGNSA.

This clonotype has more than one count but fewer than ten. The chain has TRBV27 and TRBJ2-3, with D possibly being TRBD1 or TRBD2 (5 bases each). The CDR3 extends over 13 amino acids. Trimming took off 5 bases at V and 4 bases at J, with 10 bases between the two ends. CDR1 and CDR2 (germline): MNHEY, SMNVEV (reference sequence). The CDR3 sequence: CASSGGWPDTQYF. CDR3 bases: TGTGCCAGCAGTGGGGGATGGCCAGATACGCAGTATTTT.

The J gene is TRBJ2-1, the V gene TRBV20-1; D is undetermined. This CDR3 has 13 amino acids. Trimming cost V 3 bases and J 0 bases, with 6 bases left between them. Germline assignment: CDR1 DFQATT and CDR2 SNEGSKA (reference sequence). CDR3 DNA: TGCAGTGCTAGCCCTGACTCCTACAATGAGCAGTTCTTC. It codes for CSASPDSYNEQFF.

The chain recombines TRBV4-1 with TRBJ1-6; 7 bases line up with TRBD1. Trimming removed 1 base from V and 7 bases from J; junction bases left unmatched: 7. The length of the CDR3 is 16 residues. Germline V lookup: CDR1 MGHRA, CDR2 YSYEKL. The CDR3 spells CASSQATGRANSPLHF. The CDR3 nucleotides are TGCGCCAGCAGCCAAGCGACAGGGAGAGCAAATTCACCCCTCCACTTT.

This clonotype was counted only a few times. The chain recombines TRBV7-9 with TRBJ2-7, with 7 bases that match TRBD1. The J call is in doubt because the DNA end fits TRBJ2-5 better. The V gene's germline CDR1 is SEHNR and CDR2 FQNEAQ (reference sequence). The CDR3 sequence is 13 residues long. CDR3 nucleotides: TGTGCCACTAGGGGACAGTCTCAAGAGACCCAGTACTTC. Its translation is CATRGQSQETQYF.

The chain has TRBV3-1 and TRBJ1-2, with D maybe TRBD1 (6 bases). V was cut by 8 bases and J by 7 bases, with 17 bases left in between. In germline, CDR1 is LGHDT, CDR2 YNNKEL (reference sequence). The CDR3 loop spans 13 amino acids. The chain's CDR3 is CASGFRSTGGYTF. The CDR3 bases are TGTGCCAGCGGCTTCCGATCGACAGGTGGCTACACCTTC.

In this sample, this clonotype turned up a few times. CDR3 in DNA: TGTGCCAGCAGTGAACGAATCGGGACAGGGGGCTACGAGCAGTACTTC. The encoded protein is CASSERIGTGGYEQYF. The chain combines TRBV6-1 with TRBJ2-7; 11 nucleotides match TRBD1. CDR3 size: 16 residues. Germline V gene data show CDR1 as MNHNS and CDR2 as SASEGT. The trim removed 2 bases at V and 3 bases at J, leaving 6 bases unmatched.

This chain joins TRBV25-1 and TRBJ2-7, with D possibly TRBD1 on 6 matching bases. From germline, CDR1 is MGHDK and CDR2 SYGVNS. Trimming pared 3 bases from V and 3 bases from J, leaving 12 bases between. This CDR3 region has 14 residues. CDR3 bases: TGTGCCAGCAGTGATCTTAGGGGGAGCTACGAGCAGTACTTC. Amino acid sequence: CASSDLRGSYEQYF.

Comment on this clonotype: This could be a read error, since a much larger clone is one nucleotide away. The chain uses TRBV3-1 and TRBJ2-1; TRBD1 matches at 9 bases. The CDR3 loop spans 14 amino acids. Germline CDR1 reads LGHDT; CDR2 reads YNNKEL (reference sequence). Trimming cost V 5 bases and J 10 bases; bases outside gene matches: 9. The CDR3 loop reads CASSAGTGSYEQFF. The CDR3 nucleotides read TGTGCCAGCAGCGCCGGGACAGGGTCCTACGAGCAGTTCTTC.

This clonotype has just a few counts. The junction departs from germline at one end; a sequencing error may be responsible. J is TRBJ2-1 and V is TRBV7-2, with a tentative D call TRBD1 (5 bases). Germline assignment: CDR1 SGHTA and CDR2 FQGNSA. The CDR3 contains 13 residues. CDR3 DNA sequence: TGTGCCGGCAGCAAGCAGGGTCCCAATGAGCAGTTCTTC. Translation: CAGSKQGPNEQFF.

The chain employs TRBV9 and TRBJ1-2; D perhaps matches TRBD1 (6 bases). The V and J ends lost 3 bases and 4 bases respectively, with 13 bases between them. Germline V gives CDR1 SGDLS, CDR2 YYNGEE. The CDR3 has 14 residues. Here the CDR3 DNA reads TGTGCCAGCAGCGGGGACACACGAAGCTATGGCTACACCTTC. As protein: CASSGDTRSYGYTF.

This clonotype was found a few times. The chain joins TRBV7-2 to TRBJ1-2, with 11 bases matching TRBD1. The CDR3 is 15 residues long. The V gene end was trimmed by 1 base and the J gene end by 8 bases; junction bases not matched to a gene: 6. Germline V gives CDR1 SGHTA, CDR2 FQGNSA. The CDR3 here is CASSLVWDRGYGYTF. The DNA of the CDR3 is TGTGCCAGCAGCTTAGTTTGGGACAGGGGGTACGGCTACACCTTC.

The chain recombines TRBV4-3 with TRBJ1-2; D remains unclear. The CDR3 extends over 14 amino acids. V lost 0 bases and J lost 0, with 5 bases in between. The germline gives CDR1 LGHNA, CDR2 YSLEER. CDR3 in DNA: TGCGCCAGCAGCCAAGATGAAGCTAACTATGGCTACACCTTC. It codes for CASSQDEANYGYTF.

This clonotype showed up just a few times. The chain is built from TRBV2 and TRBJ2-5; D may be TRBD1 or TRBD2 (6 bases each). Deletions cut 4 bases from V and 1 base from J, with 16 bases between. The CDR3 contains 16 residues. Per germline, CDR1 SNHLY and CDR2 FYNNEI. The CDR3 is CASSARGARLQETQYF. DNA for the CDR3: TGTGCCAGCAGTGCTAGGGGGGCTAGACTCCAAGAGACCCAGTACTTC.

The chain uses TRBV20-1 and TRBJ2-4; no reliable D call. TRBJ2-7 explains the end of the DNA better; the J call may be wrong. This CDR3 is 12 amino acids long. Germline CDR1 and CDR2: DFQATT and SNEGSKA (reference sequence). The CDR3 here is CSARDPTHEQYF. In DNA, the CDR3 is TGCAGTGCTAGAGATCCGACCCACGAGCAGTACTTC.

This clonotype has only a few counts. The V call is TRBV24-1, the J call TRBJ1-6, with 7 nucleotides matching TRBD1. After removal of 8 bases from V and 10 bases from J, the junction contained 7 bases not matched to a gene. Germline V lookup: CDR1 KGHDR, CDR2 SFDVKD. The CDR3 consists of 13 residues. CDR3 protein: CATKGQEGSPLHF. For the CDR3, the DNA is TGTGCCACCAAAGGACAGGAAGGATCACCCCTCCACTTT.

As regards this clonotype: Since a much larger clone is just one base distant, this may be a read error. V is TRBV29-1 and J is TRBJ2-1; TRBD2 agrees at 12 bases. The CDR3 totals 15 residues. From germline, CDR1 is SQVTM and CDR2 ANQGSEA. CDR3 region: CRVRRTSGVGNEQFF. The CDR3 DNA is TGCCGCGTCCGAAGGACTAGCGGGGTTGGAAATGAGCAGTTCTTC.

This clonotype turned up a few times. This chain joins TRBV7-3 and TRBJ2-1; TRBD2 aligns across 8 bases. The J call could be wrong; TRBJ2-7 is a better fit for the DNA end. CDR1 and CDR2 from the germline V gene are SGHTA and FQGTGA. The CDR3 runs 13 residues. The CDR3, as DNA: TGTGCCAGCAGCCCGGGGGGGCGGAATGAGCAGTACTTC. Translated, it gives CASSPGGRNEQYF.

The V and J genes are TRBV21-1 and TRBJ2-7; the DNA was not compared with TRBD1, the D call given in the table. TRBV21-1 is designated a pseudogene. The CDR3 covers 17 residues. The DNA of the CDR3 is TGTGCCAGCAGCCTGCCGAAGTCGGGACAGGGGATATACGAGCAGTACTTC. It codes for CASSLPKSGQGIYEQYF.

V is TRBV7-2 and J is TRBJ2-1; 10 bases are shared with TRBD2. V trimming: 5 bases; J trimming: 10 bases; junction bases outside the gene matches: 11. Germline CDR1 and CDR2: SGHTA and FQGNSA. The CDR3 spans 15 residues. The CDR3 reads CASSGRAGGRLEQFF. Written as DNA, the CDR3 is TGTGCCAGCAGCGGACGAGCGGGGGGGCGTTTAGAGCAGTTCTTC.

This chain uses TRBV7-2 with TRBJ1-2; no clear D. CDR3 length: 17 amino acids. Per germline, CDR1 SGHTA and CDR2 FQGNSA. Trimming shortened V by 1 base and J by 5 bases, and 20 bases separated the two germline ends. The CDR3 DNA sequence: TGTGCCAGCAGCTTAGAAGGCTCAAGAGTTGGGATTTATGGCTACACCTTC. Translation: CASSLEGSRVGIYGYTF.

The gene calls are TRBV11-3 and TRBJ1-1; unclear D gene. V was shortened by 2 bases and J by 3 bases, with 7 bases between the two germline ends. The germline gives CDR1 SGHNT, CDR2 YENEEA. The CDR3 loop spans 13 amino acids. The CDR3 protein is CASSLSIDTEAFF. The CDR3 region has the DNA TGTGCCAGCAGCTTAAGCATAGACACTGAAGCTTTCTTT. The full variable domain, in which reference TRBV11-3 and TRBJ1-1 provide the parts outside the CDR3, is EAGVVQSPRYKIIEKKQPVAFWCNPISGHNTLYWYLQNLGQGPELLIRYENEEAVDDSQLPKDRFSAERLKGVDSTLKIQPAELGDSAVYLCASSLSIDTEAFFGQGTRLTVV.

This chain uses TRBV9 with TRBJ1-6; D not resolved. V lost 2 bases to trimming and J lost 7 bases, with 13 bases between them. This CDR3 is built from 15 residues. In germline, CDR1 is SGDLS, CDR2 YYNGEE. The CDR3 coding sequence is TGTGCCAGCAGCGTTTCATCAAGTTGGAATTCACCCCTCCACTTT. Its translation: CASSVSSSWNSPLHF.

This clonotype was seen only a few times. The chain has TRBV5-1 and TRBJ1-2; no reliable D call. Trimming shortened V by 0 bases and J by 6 bases, and 12 bases separated the two germline ends. This CDR3 is 14 amino acids long. CDR1 and CDR2 (germline): SGHRS, YFSETQ. CDR3 protein: CASSLEGGNNGYTF. The DNA of the CDR3 is TGCGCCAGCAGCTTGGAGGGAGGGAACAATGGCTACACCTTC.